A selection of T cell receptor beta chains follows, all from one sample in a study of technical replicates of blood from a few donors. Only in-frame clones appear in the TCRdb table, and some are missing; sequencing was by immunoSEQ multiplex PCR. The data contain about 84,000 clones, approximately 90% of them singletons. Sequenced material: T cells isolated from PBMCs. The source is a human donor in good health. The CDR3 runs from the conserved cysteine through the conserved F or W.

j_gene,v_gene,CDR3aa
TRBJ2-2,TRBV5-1,CASSLTPPGETGELFF
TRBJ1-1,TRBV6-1,CASRGQGYTEAFF
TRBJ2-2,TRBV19,CASSPPVTGELFF
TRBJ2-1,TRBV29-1,CSVARLAGQYEQFF
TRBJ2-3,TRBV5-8,CASRAGTGTLDTQYF
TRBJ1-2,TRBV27,CASIPTGGHYGYTF
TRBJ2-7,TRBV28,CASSLAGTGSYEQYF
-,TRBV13,CASSLPRTSGSLRDAPAYEQYF
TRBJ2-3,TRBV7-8,CASSLRLAGITDTQYF
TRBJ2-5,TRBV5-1,CASSRGTGQETQYF
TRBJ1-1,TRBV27,CASSLREGGFTEAFF
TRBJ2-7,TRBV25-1,CASSEYFGTEIGHEQYF
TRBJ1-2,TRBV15,CATSRDRVYGYTF
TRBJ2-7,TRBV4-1,CASSQDRQDEQYF
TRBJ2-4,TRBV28,CASSLKGAGLNIQYF
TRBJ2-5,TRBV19,CASSSWTGGKTQYF
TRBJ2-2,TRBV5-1,CASSRTGPGELFF
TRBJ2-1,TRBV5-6,CASSFPGVNEQFF
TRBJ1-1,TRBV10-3,CATTRLTGLEAFF
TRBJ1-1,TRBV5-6,CASSLGWGQEAFF
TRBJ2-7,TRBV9,CASSTSGTGFYEQYF
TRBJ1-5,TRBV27,CASRRPGTGNQPQHF
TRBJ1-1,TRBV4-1,CASSQGKWRDRVEAFF
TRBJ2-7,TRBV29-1,CSVIWTGGIEQYF
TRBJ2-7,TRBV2,CASRQGMSSYEQYF
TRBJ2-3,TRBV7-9,CASSLAGSYTQYF
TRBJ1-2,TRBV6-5,CASSYNGGGNGYTF
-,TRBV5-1,CASSGTGGSYEQYF
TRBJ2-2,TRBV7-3,CASTLDRNTGELFF
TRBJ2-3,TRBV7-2,CASSLGRSTDTQYF
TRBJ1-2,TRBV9,CASSPGTLNYGYTF
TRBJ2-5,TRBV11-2,CASSLGTGILKTQYF
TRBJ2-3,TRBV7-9,CASSSGLAGDTQYF
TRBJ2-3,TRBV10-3,CAISGKSGTGSTDTQYF
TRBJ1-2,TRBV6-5,CASSYGDSQYGYTF
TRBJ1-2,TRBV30,CAWRRQGENYGYTF
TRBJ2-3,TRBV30,CAWGGGNTDTQYF
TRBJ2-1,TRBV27,CASKAGVYEQFF
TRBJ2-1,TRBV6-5,CASSYSGAAYNEQFF
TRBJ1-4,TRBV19,CASSIGDSYGEKLFF
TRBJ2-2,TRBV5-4,CASRDGAGTGELFF
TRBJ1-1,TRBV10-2,CASRIQGEAFF
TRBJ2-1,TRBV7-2,CASSYLAEGYNEQFF
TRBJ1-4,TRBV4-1,CASSQVILGFIAEKLFF
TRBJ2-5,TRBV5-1,CASSLGSQGETQYF
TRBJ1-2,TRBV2,CASSHELDGYTF
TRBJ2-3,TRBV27,CASSHNSGLADTQYF
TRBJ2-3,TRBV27,CASSPRSAGTTDTQYF
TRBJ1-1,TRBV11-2,CASSLVGSVGGVEAFF
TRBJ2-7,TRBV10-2,CASVYSGRDYEQYF
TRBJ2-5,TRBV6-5,CASSPGTRKETQYF
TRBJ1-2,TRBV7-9,CASSFGHDHGYTF
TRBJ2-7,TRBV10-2,CATATSGRSGEQYF
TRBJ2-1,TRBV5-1,CASSWRPGDDYNEQFF
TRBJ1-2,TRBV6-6,CASSHEGDSNYGYTF